The T cell receptor beta chain described here comes from a study of blood T cell repertoires in COVID-19. Study-level background: Samples representing acute and convalescent COVID-19 were sourced from the United States, Italy and Spain. In each case, the material was cDNA or gDNA derived from T cells, B-cell-depleted T cells, or PBMCs.

This CDR3 has 17 residues. From germline, CDR1 is MNHNY and CDR2 SVGAGI (reference sequence). The V segment lost 5 bases and the J segment 1 base; nucleotides outside the gene matches: 10. Methods used by the authors: Estimates of nucleated cell counts were drawn from the amplification of reference gene primers. Only in-frame clones appear in the TCRdb table, and some are missing; sequencing was by immunoSEQ multiplex PCR. The V and J calls and clone size come from that table; D and trimming were worked out from the DNA. The sample has over 150,000 clones, 65% to 85% seen once; the top ten hold roughly 3.6%.

The chain carries TRBV6-6 and TRBJ1-1, with TRBD1 matching over 10 bases. Sequences were obtained from peripheral blood. The receptor's source is a woman older than 75 with acute or convalescent COVID-19. Here the CDR3 reads CASSQRTGGLGNTEAFF. DNA of the CDR3: TGTGCCAGCAGTCAAAGGACAGGGGGGTTGGGGAACACTGAAGCTTTCTTT.